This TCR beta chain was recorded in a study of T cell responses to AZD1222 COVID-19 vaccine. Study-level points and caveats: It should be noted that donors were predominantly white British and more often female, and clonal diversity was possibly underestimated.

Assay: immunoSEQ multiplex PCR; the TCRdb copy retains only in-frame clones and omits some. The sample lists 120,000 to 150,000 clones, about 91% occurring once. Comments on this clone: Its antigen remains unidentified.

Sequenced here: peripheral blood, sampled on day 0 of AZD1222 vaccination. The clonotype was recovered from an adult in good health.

CDR3 sequence (DNA): TGTGCCAGCAAGGCATACGCCGGAGCACTGGGAGAGACCCAGTACTTC. Its protein product is CASKAYAGALGETQYF. The gene calls are TRBV2 and TRBJ2-5; D gene unclear. The CDR3 extends over 16 amino acids. Trimming removed 7 bases at V and 4 bases at J, with 22 bases between. Looked up from germline, CDR1 is SNHLY and CDR2 is FYNNEI.